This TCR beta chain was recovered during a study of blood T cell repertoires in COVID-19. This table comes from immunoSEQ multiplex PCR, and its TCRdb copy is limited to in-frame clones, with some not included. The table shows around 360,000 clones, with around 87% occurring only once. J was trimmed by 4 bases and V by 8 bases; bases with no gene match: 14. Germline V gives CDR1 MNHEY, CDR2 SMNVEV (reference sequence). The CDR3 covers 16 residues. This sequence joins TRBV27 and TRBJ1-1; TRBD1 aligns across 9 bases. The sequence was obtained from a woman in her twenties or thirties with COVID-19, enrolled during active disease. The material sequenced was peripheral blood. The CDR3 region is CASSSRGTGILTEAFF. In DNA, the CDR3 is TGTGCCAGCTCTTCTCGGGGGACAGGGATCCTCACTGAAGCTTTCTTT.